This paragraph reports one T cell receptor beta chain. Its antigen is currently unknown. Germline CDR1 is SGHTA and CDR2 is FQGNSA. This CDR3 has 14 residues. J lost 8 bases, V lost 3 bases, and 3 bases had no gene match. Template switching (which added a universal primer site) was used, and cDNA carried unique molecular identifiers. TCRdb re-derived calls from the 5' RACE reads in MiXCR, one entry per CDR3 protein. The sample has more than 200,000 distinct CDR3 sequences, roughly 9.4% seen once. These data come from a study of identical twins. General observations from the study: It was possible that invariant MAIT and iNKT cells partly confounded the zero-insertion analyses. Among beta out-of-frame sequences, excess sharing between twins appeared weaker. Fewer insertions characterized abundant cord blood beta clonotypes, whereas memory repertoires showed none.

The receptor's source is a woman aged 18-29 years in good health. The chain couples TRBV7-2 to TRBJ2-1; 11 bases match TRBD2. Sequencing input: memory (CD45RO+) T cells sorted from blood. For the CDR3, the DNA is TGTGCCAGCAGCTTCTTAGCGGGGGGGCATGAGCAGTTCTTC. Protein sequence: CASSFLAGGHEQFF.